The 5 T cell receptor beta chains reported below all come from one sample, sequenced in a study of blood T cell repertoires in COVID-19. Method: immunoSEQ multiplex PCR; TCRdb's copy keeps in-frame clones and lacks some. Found here are fewer than 65,000 clones, 80% to 90% of them singletons; the top ten hold about 6.8%. Sequencing was carried out using peripheral blood. The receptors stem from a man aged 60 to 75 with acute or convalescent COVID-19.

V is TRBV23-1 and J is TRBJ1-1; D perhaps matches TRBD1 (6 bases). TRBV23-1 is placed among ORFs of uncertain function. V lost 3 bases, J lost 0 bases, and 14 bases lay in between. CDR3 length: 16 residues. The CDR3 DNA reads as TGCGCCAGCAGTCAGGAGGACGAGGGGGTGAACACTGAAGCTTTCTTT. Encoded protein: CASSQEDEGVNTEAFF.

The chain employs TRBV6-2 or TRBV6-3 and TRBJ1-5; D is perhaps TRBD1 (5 bases). CDR3 size: 13 residues. The V end was cut by 6 bases, the J end by 2 bases, with 8 bases between. Germline V gene data show CDR1 as MNHEY and CDR2 as SVGEGT. CDR3 sequence reads: CASSSRGNQPQHF. Written as DNA, the CDR3 is TGTGCCAGCAGCTCCAGGGGCAATCAGCCCCAGCATTTT.

This sequence joins TRBV7-2 and TRBJ2-2, with 12 bases lining up with TRBD2. Germline trimming cut 0 bases from V and 5 bases from J; bases unmatched to any gene: 19. Germline lookup yields CDR1 SGHTA and CDR2 FQGNSA. The CDR3 runs 22 residues. CDR3 protein: CASSLAPYRRLAGGLRTGELFF. The CDR3 DNA sequence: TGTGCCAGCAGCTTAGCCCCTTATAGGCGGCTAGCGGGGGGGCTGCGTACCGGGGAGCTGTTTTTT.

The chain combines TRBV6-5 with TRBJ1-2; 7 positions match TRBD1. V lost 5 bases, J lost 6 bases, and 6 bases stayed unmatched. Germline V gives CDR1 MNHEY, CDR2 SVGAGI. This CDR3 has 13 amino acids. In nucleotides, the CDR3 is TGTGCCAGCAGTCCGACAGGGAGTAATGGCTACACCTTC. This encodes CASSPTGSNGYTF.

The chain employs TRBV6-6 and TRBJ1-2; the D gene is possibly TRBD1 (5 bases). The CDR3 loop spans 16 amino acids. The V gene's germline CDR1 is MNHNY and CDR2 SVGAGI (reference sequence). V was cut by 0 bases and J by 4 bases, with 15 bases left in between. CDR3 nucleotide sequence: TGTGCCAGCAGTTACTCGACGGGGGAGACGGGCTATGGCTACACCTTC. It translates to CASSYSTGETGYGYTF.